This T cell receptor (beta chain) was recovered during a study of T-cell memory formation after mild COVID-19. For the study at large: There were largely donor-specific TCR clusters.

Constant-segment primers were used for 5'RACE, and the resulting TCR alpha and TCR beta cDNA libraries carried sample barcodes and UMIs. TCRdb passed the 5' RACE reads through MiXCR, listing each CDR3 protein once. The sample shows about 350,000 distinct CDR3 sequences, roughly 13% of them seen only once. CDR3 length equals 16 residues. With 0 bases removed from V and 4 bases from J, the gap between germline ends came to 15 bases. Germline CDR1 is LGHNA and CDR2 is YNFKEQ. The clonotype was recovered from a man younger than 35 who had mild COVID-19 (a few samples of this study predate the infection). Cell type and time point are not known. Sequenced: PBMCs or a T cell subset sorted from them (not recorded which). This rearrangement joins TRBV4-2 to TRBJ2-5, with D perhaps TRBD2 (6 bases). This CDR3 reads CASSQDPAGLGETQYF. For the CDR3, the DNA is TGTGCCAGCAGCCAAGATCCTGCGGGGCTAGGAGAGACCCAGTACTTC.